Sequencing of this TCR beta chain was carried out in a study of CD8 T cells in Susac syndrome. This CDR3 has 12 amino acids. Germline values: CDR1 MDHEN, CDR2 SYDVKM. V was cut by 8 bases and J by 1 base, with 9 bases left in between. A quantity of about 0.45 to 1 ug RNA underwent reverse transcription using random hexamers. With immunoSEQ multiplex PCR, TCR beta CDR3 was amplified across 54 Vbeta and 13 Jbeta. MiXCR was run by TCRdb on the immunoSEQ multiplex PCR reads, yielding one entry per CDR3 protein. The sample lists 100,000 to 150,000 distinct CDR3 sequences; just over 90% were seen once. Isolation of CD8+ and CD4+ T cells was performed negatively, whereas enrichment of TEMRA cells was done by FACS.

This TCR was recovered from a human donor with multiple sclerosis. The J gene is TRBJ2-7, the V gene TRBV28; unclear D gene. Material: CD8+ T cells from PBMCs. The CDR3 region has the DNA TGTGCCAGCCGGACGGTATCCTACGAGCAGTACTTC. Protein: CASRTVSYEQYF.